Listed below are T cell receptor delta chains from one sample, sequenced in a study of human gamma delta and Vdelta1 T cells. These receptors' antigens are unknown. TCRdb processed the PCR reads again with the CATT caller. This repertoire shows 5,500 to 7,500 delta-chain clones, around 40% found once; its top ten account for roughly 9%. The sequencing sample was made of Vdelta1 gamma-delta T cells from blood grown in culture (DOT cells). Receptor source: a human donor in good health. Each CDR3 is given with its conserved first and last residue. A D gene is named only where the DNA matches it firmly. Not all rows give a size; the values are once, few, many and, for expanded clones, a class.

D gene	clone size	V gene	J gene	CDR3 protein	CDR3 DNA
-	-	TRDV1	TRDJ1	CALGNWANTDPKLIF	TGTGCTCTTGGGAACTGGGCGAATACGGACCCTAAACTCATCTTT
TRDD3	once	TRDV1	TRDJ1	CALGESTSLNVLGDQDTDKLIF	TGTGCTCTTGGGGAAAGTACTTCCTTAAACGTACTGGGGGATCAGGACACCGATAAACTCATCTTT
-	-	TRDV1	TRDJ1	CALGDSSWSFTTGRLYKLIF	TGTGCTCTTGGGGACTCCTCTTGGTCGTTCACTACTGGGCGTCTTTACAAACTCATCTTT
TRDD3	-	TRDV1	TRDJ1	CALGELGPSPPYWGIRADKLIF	TGTGCTCTTGGGGAACTAGGTCCTTCCCCCCCTTACTGGGGGATACGCGCCGATAAACTCATCTTT
TRDD3	-	TRDV1	TRDJ1	CALGEYSLGLLYWGSYTDKLIF	TGTGCTCTTGGGGAATATTCCTTGGGTCTCCTTTACTGGGGGTCATACACCGATAAACTCATCTTT
-	-	TRDV1	TRDJ1	CALGEVRCAPTMELIF	TGTGCTCTTGGGGAAGTCCGATGCGCCCCGACGATGGAACTCATCTTT
-	medium-sized	TRDV1	TRDJ1	CALGDPPIEFHSKLIF	TGTGCTCTTGGGGACCCCCCAATCGAGTTCCACTCGAAACTCATCTTT
-	once	TRDV1	TRDJ1	CALGVIPPSYVLGDDGLIF	TGTGCTCTTGGGGTCATCCCGCCTTCCTACGTACTGGGGGATGACGGACTCATCTTT
-	-	TRDV1	TRDJ1	CALGELEKSSVPFTYKLIF	TGTGCTCTTGGGGAACTTGAAAAGTCTTCCGTACCTTTTACGTATAAACTCATCTTT
TRDD3	-	TRDV1	TRDJ1	CALGELAAPAGGFLGGTDKLIF	TGTGCTCTTGGGGAACTAGCCGCCCCGGCTGGGGGATTTTTAGGTGGTACCGATAAACTCATCTTT
TRDD3	-	TRDV1	TRDJ1	CALGVVPTGLTVGAYWGIGTDKLIF	TGTGCTCTTGGGGTCGTTCCTACGGGGCTTACTGTCGGGGCTTACTGGGGGATAGGCACCGATAAACTCATCTTT
-	-	TRDV1	TRDJ1	CALGELARVLYHLGREETDKLIF	TGTGCTCTTGGGGAACTAGCAAGAGTCCTATATCACCTCGGGCGGGAGGAAACCGATAAACTCATCTTT
TRDD3	-	TRDV1	TRDJ1	CALGHIKRSYGTWGIHTDKLIF	TGTGCTCTTGGACACATCAAAAGGTCCTATGGGACCTGGGGGATCCACACCGATAAACTCATCTTT
TRDD3	-	TRDV1	TRDJ1	CALGEPSAFLPTSLGDTSLGDKLIF	TGTGCTCTTGGGGAACCCTCGGCCTTCCTACCTACCTCACTGGGGGATACGTCTCTTGGCGATAAACTCATCTTT
-	-	TRDV1	TRDJ1	CALGKLVSSGTHYTDKLIF	TGTGCTCTTGGGAAACTGGTCTCCTCCGGTACCCATTACACCGATAAACTCATCTTT
TRDD3	few	TRDV1	TRDJ1	CALGAGGGVGDTYTDKLIF	TGTGCTCTTGGAGCGGGGGGAGGAGTGGGGGATACTTACACCGATAAACTCATCTTT
-	few	TRDV1	TRDJ1	CALGDPRVFLLSCRLGHCDKLIF	TGTGCTCTTGGGGACCCTCGGGTGTTCCTCTTATCGTGCCGGCTGGGGCACTGCGATAAACTCATCTTT
TRDD3	once	TRDV1	TRDJ1	CALGELNPFFPGGVLGVQGGLIF	TGTGCTCTTGGGGAACTCAATCCCTTCTTCCCAGGGGGAGTACTGGGGGTCCAGGGTGGGCTCATCTTT
-	-	TRDV1	TRDJ1	CALGEGEASYIWGITYTDKLIF	TGTGCTCTTGGGGAAGGGGAGGCTTCCTACATTTGGGGGATAACGTACACCGATAAACTCATCTTT
-	few	TRDV1	TRDJ1	CALGAPILPLTVYTDKLIF	TGTGCTCTTGGGGCCCCAATACTCCCTTTGACGGTGTACACCGATAAACTCATCTTT
TRDD3	-	TRDV1	TRDJ1	CALGPPLPLGTGGPVLSHTDKLIF	TGTGCTCTTGGACCCCCCCTCCCCTTGGGTACTGGGGGACCCGTTCTCTCGCACACCGATAAACTCATCTTT
TRDD3	-	TRDV1	TRDJ1	CALGELVRLPYWGIHTDKLIF	TGTGCTCTTGGGGAACTAGTTCGACTCCCGTACTGGGGGATACACACCGATAAACTCATCTTT
TRDD3	-	TRDV1	TRDJ1	CALGEVTFLSRRRKLLGDLYTDKLIF	TGTGCTCTTGGGGAGGTTACCTTCCTCTCCCGCCGGAGAAAACTACTGGGGGACTTGTACACCGATAAACTCATCTTT
TRDD3	medium-sized	TRDV1	TRDJ1	CALGEPDSDGGYARTDKLIF	TGTGCTCTTGGGGAACCCGATTCCGATGGGGGATACGCGAGAACCGATAAACTCATCTTT
-	-	TRDV1	TRDJ1	CALGELHSGATDKLIF	TGTGCTCTTGGGGAACTTCATTCAGGTGCCACCGATAAACTCATCTTT
TRDD3	-	TRDV1	TRDJ1	CALGEPFSPPTVLGVLRGTDKLIF	TGTGCTCTTGGGGAACCGTTTTCTCCACCCACCGTACTGGGGGTCCTCCGGGGGACCGATAAACTCATCTTT
-	few	TRDV1	TRDJ1	CALGELLGSNTDKLIF	TGTGCTCTTGGGGAACTTTTAGGTTCAAACACCGATAAACTCATCTTT
TRDD3	few	TRDV1	TRDJ1	CALGGLPTGGYASTDKLIF	TGTGCTCTTGGGGGTCTTCCTACCGGGGGATACGCGTCCACCGATAAACTCATCTTT
-	-	TRDV1	TRDJ1	CALGELGLQLGTTDKLIF	TGTGCTCTTGGGGAACTAGGCCTACAGCTGGGGACAACCGATAAACTCATCTTT
-	few	TRDV1	TRDJ1	CALGEPLGRPGSGGGKLIF	TGTGCTCTTGGGGAACCCCTTGGCCGGCCTGGATCTGGTGGGGGTAAACTCATCTTT
-	-	TRDV1	TRDJ1	CALGPRPSHSSRTGVIF	TGTGCTCTTGGCCCTCGCCCATCCCACTCCTCCCGTACTGGAGTCATCTTT
-	-	TRDV1	TRDJ1	CALGETYTDKLIF	TGTGCTCTTGGGGAAACCTACACCGATAAACTCATCTTT
TRDD3	once	TRDV1	TRDJ1	CALGNKGLLRGWGIRVSAKLIF	TGTGCTCTTGGGAACAAAGGTCTCCTACGTGGCTGGGGGATACGCGTATCTGCTAAACTCATCTTT
-	-	TRDV1	TRDJ1	CALGLARQDNRDDKLIF	TGTGCTCTTGGGTTAGCACGTCAGGATAACCGCGACGATAAACTCATCTTT
-	-	TRDV1	TRDJ1	CALGDAYLRDFWRYTDKLIF	TGTGCTCTTGGGGATGCCTACCTAAGGGACTTCTGGAGGTACACCGATAAACTCATCTTT
TRDD3	-	TRDV1	TRDJ2	CALGGQLASLRTGGFHYTVTAQLFF	TGTGCTCTTGGGGGCCAATTGGCTTCCCTACGTACTGGGGGATTCCACTATACAGTGACAGCACAACTCTTCTTT
TRDD3	-	TRDV1	TRDJ1	CALGEIRNPMFLWGIRGDKLIF	TGTGCTCTTGGGGAGATCCGTAACCCGATGTTCCTTTGGGGGATACGCGGGGATAAACTCATCTTT
TRDD3	-	TRDV1	TRDJ4	CALGGPSNWGTRHPARPLIF	TGTGCTCTTGGGGGCCCTTCGAACTGGGGGACCCGGCACCCGGCCAGACCCCTGATCTTT
-	-	TRDV1	TRDJ1	CALGASSSLPLTQVLGIPVLSDKLIF	TGTGCTCTTGGGGCATCCAGCAGCCTTCCACTAACGCAGGTACTGGGGATTCCAGTACTCTCCGATAAACTCATCTTT
-	-	TRDV1	TRDJ2	CALGDRHSYRGLVVTAQLFF	TGTGCTCTTGGGGACCGACATTCCTATCGTGGCCTCGTGGTAACAGCACAACTCTTCTTT
-	-	TRDV1	TRDJ1	CALGELRLRHTDKLIF	TGTGCTCTTGGGGAACTGCGGTTGCGACACACCGATAAACTCATCTTT
-	-	TRDV1	TRDJ1	CALGEGSYTDKLIF	TGTGCTCTTGGGGAGGGATCTTACACCGATAAACTCATCTTT
-	few	TRDV1	TRDJ1	CALGDWATRGTDKLIF	-
-	-	TRDV1	TRDJ1	CALGELFRDTSSGGGTRTDKLIF	TGTGCTCTTGGGGAACTGTTCCGGGACACTTCCTCGGGTGGGGGGACGCGGACCGATAAACTCATCTTT
-	medium-sized	TRDV1	TRDJ1	CALGESFLRYQIDTDKLIF	TGTGCTCTTGGGGAATCCTTCCTCCGATACCAAATAGACACCGATAAACTCATCTTT
-	-	TRDV1	TRDJ1	CALGEIPSRPTALTDKLIF	TGTGCTCTTGGGGAAATTCCATCCCGTCCCACTGCTCTGACCGATAAACTCATCTTT
-	few	TRDV3	TRDJ1	CAFPSLESVSGEYTDKLIF	TGTGCCTTCCCGTCCTTGGAGTCGGTGTCTGGAGAATACACCGATAAACTCATCTTT
-	-	TRDV1	TRDJ1	CALGPPNSYPGGTDKLIF	TGTGCTCTTGGGCCACCGAATTCCTACCCTGGGGGAACCGATAAACTCATCTTT